These 27 T cell receptor beta chains originate from one sample sequenced in a study of blood T cell repertoires in COVID-19. Method: immunoSEQ multiplex PCR; TCRdb's copy keeps in-frame clones and lacks some. The data show 450,000 to 500,000 clones, 80% to 90% seen once. Sequenced: peripheral blood. These receptors all come from a human donor in a cohort sampled during active COVID-19.

This clone appeared once. CDR3 residues: CASSPGLAESYEQYF. The CDR3 bases are TGTGCCAGCAGCCCGGGACTAGCGGAGTCCTACGAGCAGTACTTC. This chain links TRBV5-4 with TRBJ2-7; 11 bases line up with TRBD2. Looked up from germline, CDR1 is SGHNT and CDR2 is YYREEE (reference sequence). This CDR3 has 15 amino acids. The trim removed 4 bases at V and 1 base at J, leaving 4 bases unmatched.

The CDR3 reads CASSRSSFLVNTEAFF. The CDR3 nucleotides are TGTGCCAGCAGTCGGTCCTCGTTCCTAGTGAACACTGAAGCTTTCTTT. This chain links TRBV6-2 or TRBV6-3 with TRBJ1-1, with D uncertain. Germline assignment: CDR1 MNHEY and CDR2 SVGEGT. CDR3 size: 16 residues. V lost 5 bases and J lost 0, with 16 bases in between.

The V gene is TRBV7-2, the J gene TRBJ2-2; D is uncertain. This CDR3 contains 16 residues. The ends were cut back, 2 bases at V and 1 base at J, with 11 bases in the middle. The germline CDR1 and CDR2 sequences are SGHTA and FQGNSA. The CDR3 DNA sequence: TGTGCCAGCAGCTTAAGTATTCGGTTGAACACCGGGGAGCTGTTTTTT. It is translated as CASSLSIRLNTGELFF.

This clone appeared once. The rearrangement joins TRBV6-5 to TRBJ2-1; D unclear. Trimming shortened V by 0 bases and J by 7 bases, and 4 bases separated the two germline ends. This CDR3 region has 12 residues. Germline CDR1 is MNHEY and CDR2 is SVGAGI. The CDR3 DNA reads TGTGCCAGCAGTTACTCCCTAAATGAGCAGTTCTTC. It encodes CASSYSLNEQFF.

The rearrangement joins TRBV6-5 to TRBJ2-1; tentative D call: TRBD1 (6 bases). The CDR3 consists of 14 residues. V was cut by 8 bases and J by 2 bases, with 13 bases left in between. Germline-derived CDR1 and CDR2 are MNHEY and SVGAGI. CDR3 nucleotides: TGTGCCAGCGGGCAGGGGAACACCTACAATGAGCAGTTCTTC. This gives the protein CASGQGNTYNEQFF.

The J gene is TRBJ1-1, the V gene TRBV9, with a possible D match to TRBD1 (5 bases). Germline V gives CDR1 SGDLS, CDR2 YYNGEE. V lost 4 bases and J lost 1, with 14 bases in between. The CDR3 length is 15 residues. In nucleotides, the CDR3 is TGTGCCAGCAGCTCATTATCGACAGCGAACACTGAAGCTTTCTTT. This encodes CASSSLSTANTEAFF.

The chain carries TRBV5-1 and TRBJ1-2; the match to TRBD1 covers 11 bases. Per the germline V gene, CDR1 is SGHRS and CDR2 is YFSETQ. The CDR3 loop spans 16 amino acids. Trimming removed 4 bases from V and 4 bases from J; junction bases left unmatched: 9. The CDR3 nucleotides read TGCGCCAGCAGCCCGGGACAGGGGGTAGGGAGCTATGGCTACACCTTC. Amino acids: CASSPGQGVGSYGYTF.

The V gene is TRBV15, the J gene TRBJ2-1; TRBD1 aligns across 11 bases. The CDR3 has 15 residues. Germline CDR1 is LNHNV and CDR2 is YYDKDF (reference sequence). J was trimmed by 7 bases and V by 5 bases; bases with no gene match: 7. CDR3 loop: CATSLGQGARNEQFF. The CDR3 DNA is TGTGCCACCAGCTTAGGACAGGGGGCTCGTAATGAGCAGTTCTTC.

This chain uses TRBV7-9 with TRBJ2-7; tentatively, D is TRBD1 (5 bases). The V end lost 5 bases, the J end lost 5 bases, and 16 bases lay between the germline ends. There are 14 residues in the CDR3. Germline CDR1 reads SEHNR; CDR2 reads FQNEAQ (reference sequence). Here the CDR3 reads CASSLSTDLDEQYF. In nucleotides, the CDR3 is TGTGCCAGCAGCCTCTCGACAGATTTGGACGAGCAGTACTTC.

The chain couples TRBV7-2 to TRBJ2-2; D might be TRBD1 (5 bases). The CDR3 sequence is 14 residues long. Per the germline V gene, CDR1 is SGHTA and CDR2 is FQGNSA. V dropped 6 bases and J dropped 5 bases, with 13 bases sitting between them. The CDR3 spells CASSRLGVTGELFF. The CDR3 coding sequence is TGTGCCAGCAGTCGATTAGGGGTAACCGGGGAGCTGTTTTTT.

The chain employs TRBV19 and TRBJ1-1; a weak D match, TRBD1 (6 bases). Trimming stripped 5 bases from V and 13 bases from J, with 20 bases between. The CDR3 runs 13 residues. Germline assignment: CDR1 LNHDA and CDR2 SQIVND (reference sequence). CDR3 residues: CASSPRGASRGFF. CDR3 bases: TGTGCCAGTAGTCCCCGGGGGGCGAGTCGCGGTTTCTTT.

V and J are TRBV12-3 or TRBV12-4 and TRBJ2-5; TRBD1 matches 7 bases. The CDR3 contains 13 residues. The junction had 3 bases not matched to a gene; V was cut back by 6 bases and J by 2 bases. The CDR3 nucleotides are TGTGCCAGCAGATGGGACAGACAAGAGACCCAGTACTTC. Translating it yields CASRWDRQETQYF.

This clone was seen a single time. An end of the junction does not agree with germline; a read error may underlie this. The chain couples TRBV10-2 to TRBJ2-7; 8 positions agree with TRBD1. Germline CDR1 reads WSHSY; CDR2 reads SAAADI. The CDR3 sequence is 13 residues long. The CDR3 here is CASTGQGSHEQYF. The DNA of the CDR3 is TGCGCCAGCACCGGACAGGGCTCCCACGAGCAGTACTTC.

DNA of the CDR3: TGTGCCAGCAGCTTAGTTGGTCAGATATCCTACGAGCAGTACTTC. As protein: CASSLVGQISYEQYF. The rearrangement links TRBV7-2 to TRBJ2-7, with D unresolved. The CDR3 contains 15 residues. The germline gives CDR1 SGHTA, CDR2 FQGNSA. Trimming shortened V by 1 base and J by 1 base, and 11 bases separated the two germline ends.

This clone was observed a single time. One junction end disagrees with the germline gene, perhaps due to a read error. CDR3 sequence reads: CASSLVWGQTYEQYF. The CDR3 DNA reads TGTGCCAGCAGTTTGGTATGGGGACAGACCTACGAGCAGTACTTC. The chain recombines TRBV5-5 with TRBJ2-7; 7 positions agree with TRBD1. The CDR3 covers 15 residues. Germline values: CDR1 SGHKS, CDR2 YYEKEE (reference sequence).

This clone appeared once. This chain joins TRBV15 and TRBJ2-7; TRBD1 matches 9 bases. CDR3 length: 14 amino acids. The V and J ends lost 2 bases and 5 bases, in that order; junction bases with no gene match: 4. Per germline, CDR1 LNHNV and CDR2 YYDKDF (reference sequence). The CDR3 loop reads CATSRTTGGDEQYF. CDR3 bases: TGTGCCACCAGCAGAACGACAGGGGGGGACGAGCAGTACTTC.

The rearrangement uses TRBV10-3 and TRBJ2-1, with 9 bases identical to TRBD2. Trimming cost V 0 bases and J 3 bases; bases outside gene matches: 6. Looked up from germline, CDR1 is ENHRY and CDR2 is SYGVKD. CDR3 length: 17 residues. The DNA of the CDR3 is TGTGCCATCAGTGAGTCGACGGGAGCGGGAGGCTACAATGAGCAGTTCTTC. Amino acid sequence: CAISESTGAGGYNEQFF.

V is TRBV4-2 and J is TRBJ2-5, with 7 positions matching TRBD2. J was trimmed by 4 bases and V by 2 bases; bases with no gene match: 7. In germline, CDR1 is LGHNA, CDR2 YNFKEQ. This CDR3 region has 15 residues. CDR3 sequence: CASSQPGGRGETQYF. The CDR3 bases are TGTGCCAGCAGCCAACCGGGAGGCCGGGGAGAGACCCAGTACTTC.

The chain uses TRBV10-1 and TRBJ2-3, with D uncertain. Germline CDR1 and CDR2: WNHNN and SYGVQD (reference sequence). This CDR3 comprises 17 residues. The germline V and J ends were trimmed by 5 bases and 2 bases, with 20 bases remaining between them. The CDR3 reads CASSPVLIFLATDTQYF. CDR3 coding DNA: TGCGCCAGCAGTCCAGTCCTCATTTTCCTTGCCACAGATACGCAGTATTTT.

This clone showed up just a few times. The chain combines TRBV12-3 or TRBV12-4 with TRBJ2-1; TRBD2 matches at 7 bases. The CDR3 totals 13 residues. V was clipped by 8 bases and J by 8 bases; unmatched bases: 9. As DNA, the CDR3 is TGTGCCAGCCGGCCAGCGGGATTACATGAGCAGTTCTTC. It translates to CASRPAGLHEQFF.

The chain uses TRBV5-4 and TRBJ1-2, with D perhaps matching TRBD1 (5 bases). V was shortened by 3 bases and J by 5 bases, with 17 bases between the two germline ends. This CDR3 contains 15 residues. CDR1 and CDR2 from the germline V gene are SGHNT and YYREEE (reference sequence). CDR3 nucleotides: TGTGCCAGCAGCTCCGGGTGGGGACTAGGGTATGGCTACACCTTC. It specifies CASSSGWGLGYGYTF.

J is TRBJ1-4 and V is TRBV4-2, with a tentative D call TRBD1 (5 bases). Germline CDR1 reads LGHNA; CDR2 reads YNFKEQ. The CDR3 sequence is 17 residues long. Trimming shortened V by 0 bases and J by 2 bases, and 13 bases separated the two germline ends. The CDR3 DNA reads as TGTGCCAGCAGCCAAGATGCAGGGAGGTCGACTAATGAAAAACTGTTTTTT. As protein: CASSQDAGRSTNEKLFF.

The chain recombines TRBV5-8 with TRBJ1-1, with D uncertain. V lost 5 bases and J lost 9, with 17 bases in between. The CDR3 extends over 13 amino acids. CDR1 is SGHTS and CDR2 is YDEGEE in the germline V gene. This CDR3 reads CASRPNLFDKAFF. The CDR3 bases are TGTGCCAGCAGGCCGAATCTCTTCGACAAAGCTTTCTTT.

On this clone itself: The junction shows a germline mismatch at one end, possibly a read error. The rearrangement joins TRBV28 to TRBJ1-2; tentatively, D is TRBD1 (5 bases). Germline-derived CDR1 and CDR2 are MDHEN and SYDVKM. This CDR3 has 11 amino acids. The CDR3 sequence: CASSNPGLSDF. In DNA, the CDR3 is TGTGCCAGCAGTAACCCGGGACTTTCTGACTTC.

The genes are TRBV30 and TRBJ1-1, with D unclear. V lost 4 bases and J lost 4, with 10 bases in between. The germline V gene encodes CDR1 GTSNPN and CDR2 SVGIG (reference sequence). This CDR3 is built from 12 residues. CDR3 DNA sequence: TGTGCCTGGAAGCTTCGTGGCACTGAAGCTTTCTTT. Protein sequence: CAWKLRGTEAFF.

The chain is built from TRBV6-6 and TRBJ2-6; 8 bases match TRBD2. CDR1 and CDR2 from the germline V gene are MNHNY and SVGAGI (reference sequence). After removal of 6 bases from V and 4 bases from J, the junction contained 8 bases not matched to a gene. The CDR3 is 16 amino acids. CDR3 nucleotides: TGTGCCAGCAGGGCTCCTCTAGCGGGCGGGGCCAACGTCCTGACTTTC. It specifies CASRAPLAGGANVLTF.

The chain carries TRBV27 and TRBJ1-4, with TRBD1 matching 7 bases. The CDR3 runs 13 residues. Germline CDR1 and CDR2: MNHEY and SMNVEV (reference sequence). V gave up 6 bases and J gave up 8 bases; unmatched junction bases: 6. The CDR3 region is CASSRQGQEKLFF. In DNA, the CDR3 is TGTGCCAGCAGCAGACAGGGACAGGAAAAACTGTTTTTT.